The source of this T cell receptor (beta chain) is a study of blood T cell repertoires in COVID-19. Study-wide background: The United States, Italy and Spain supplied acute and convalescent COVID-19 samples. T cells, B-cell-depleted T cells, or PBMCs supplied cDNA or gDNA.

Per the authors' pipeline: From reference gene primer amplification, estimates of nucleated cell counts were derived. Libraries were prepared by immunoSEQ multiplex PCR; TCRdb keeps only in-frame clonotypes and omits some of them. Clone size and V and J calls were adopted from that table, with D and trimming inferred from the DNA. The repertoire has roughly 92,000 clones, 86% of them found once; the top ten carry about a tenth. Looked up from germline, CDR1 is SEHNR and CDR2 is FQNEAQ (reference sequence). This CDR3 comprises 12 residues. Trimming cost V 1 base and J 7 bases, with 7 bases left between them.

This rearrangement joins TRBV7-9 to TRBJ1-2, with D maybe TRBD1 (5 bases). What was sequenced was peripheral blood. The sequence derives from a man in his fifties or sixties with acute or convalescent COVID-19. CDR3 bases: TGTGCCAGCAGCTTAGGACAGTTTGGCTACACCTTC. Protein product: CASSLGQFGYTF. Full variable domain (outside the CDR3, taken from reference TRBV7-9 and TRBJ1-2): DTGVSQNPRHKITKRGQNVTFRCDPISEHNRLYWYRQTLGQGPEFLTYFQNEAQLEKSRLLSDRFSAERPKGSFSTLEIQRTEQGDSAMYLCASSLGQFGYTFGSGTRLTVV.